These 24 T cell receptor beta chains came from one sample sequenced in a study of shared clonotypes between healthy human individuals (dated by TCRdb to between 2020 and 2021). Library creation used the immunoSEQ multiplex PCR assay. Held by TCRdb, this immuneACCESS table contains in-frame sequences only and omits some clones. Under half of the omission traces to an unresolved V gene where checked; the cause of the rest is unknown. The sample table lists about 480,000 clones, around 79% of them with a count of one. The ten top clones hold under 15% of the sample. The source material was PBMCs. These receptors were taken from a woman aged 40 to 55 in good health. Some clones in this sample may be carry-over from other donors' samples.

The genes are TRBV28 and TRBJ2-7; perhaps TRBD1 as D (6 bases). Per germline, CDR1 MDHEN and CDR2 SYDVKM. The ends were cut back, 4 bases at V and 3 bases at J, with 13 bases in the middle. This CDR3 has 14 residues. The CDR3 sequence is CASSSSGTIYEQYF. The CDR3, as DNA: TGTGCCAGCAGTTCTTCCGGGACAATCTACGAGCAGTACTTC.

The chain is built from TRBV19 and TRBJ2-1; perhaps D is TRBD1 or TRBD2 (5 bases each). Trimming left V 7 bases short and J 12 bases short, with 25 bases between. The germline V gene has CDR1 LNHDA and CDR2 SQIVND (reference sequence). This CDR3 spans 15 amino acids. DNA for the CDR3: TGTGCCAGTATGGCGGGTGGCTGGGGGTCTCTTGGGCAGTTCTTC. This codes for CASMAGGWGSLGQFF.

The gene calls are TRBV6-1 and TRBJ2-7; TRBD1 agrees at 11 bases. Germline V gene data show CDR1 as MNHNS and CDR2 as SASEGT. With V trimmed by 9 bases and J by 6 bases, 7 bases remained unmatched. CDR3 size: 13 residues. CDR3 loop: CASQRTGGAEQYF. In nucleotides, the CDR3 is TGTGCCAGTCAAAGGACAGGGGGCGCCGAGCAGTACTTC.

The genes are TRBV7-2 and TRBJ2-2; 7 nucleotides agree with TRBD2. With 2 bases clipped from V and 5 bases from J, the junction kept 8 bases outside the gene matches. The CDR3 runs to 16 residues. Germline CDR1 and CDR2: SGHTA and FQGNSA. The CDR3 loop is CASSLQTGTITGELFF. CDR3 DNA: TGTGCCAGCAGCTTACAAACCGGGACTATAACCGGGGAGCTGTTTTTT. Complete variable domain (other parts from reference TRBV7-2 and TRBJ2-2): GAGVSQSPSNKVTEKGKDVELRCDPISGHTALYWYRQSLGQGLEFLIYFQGNSAPDKSGLPSDRFSAERTGGSVSTLTIQRTQQEDSAVYLCASSLQTGTITGELFFGEGSRLTVL.

The V gene is TRBV7-6, the J gene TRBJ1-5; possibly TRBD1 for D (5 bases). Between the trimmed V and J ends, which lost 1 base and 4 bases, there was a span of 11 bases. The germline CDR1 and CDR2 sequences are SGHVS and FNYEAQ. The CDR3 loop spans 15 amino acids. CDR3 in amino acids: CASSLGLGENQPQHF. The CDR3 DNA reads TGTGCCAGCAGCTTAGGATTAGGGGAGAATCAGCCCCAGCATTTT.

The V call is TRBV28, the J call TRBJ2-3, with D uncertain. This CDR3 has 14 amino acids. V dropped 6 bases and J dropped 5 bases, with 15 bases sitting between them. Germline-derived CDR1 and CDR2 are MDHEN and SYDVKM. The CDR3 DNA reads as TGTGCCAGCAGCGGACGGCCCCCCCAAGATACGCAGTATTTT. Amino acid sequence: CASSGRPPQDTQYF.

A remark on this clone: Other DNA sequences in this specimen translate into the identical CDR3. The V and J genes are TRBV7-9 and TRBJ1-3; the D is unclear. Between the trimmed V and J ends, which lost 3 bases and 1 base, there was a span of 7 bases. The CDR3 is 14 residues long. Germline CDR1 is SEHNR and CDR2 is FQNEAQ (reference sequence). The CDR3 here is CASSLVGSGNTIYF. The CDR3 nucleotides read TGTGCCAGCAGCTTGGTCGGATCTGGAAACACCATATATTTT.

The genes are TRBV6-1 and TRBJ2-7; no clear D gene. The V end was cut by 3 bases, the J end by 1 base, with 16 bases between. In germline, CDR1 is MNHNS, CDR2 SASEGT. The CDR3 sequence is 16 residues long. CDR3 amino acids: CASSDRAQRLSYEQYF. The CDR3 region has the DNA TGTGCCAGCAGTGATAGAGCACAGAGACTTTCCTACGAGCAGTACTTC.

The chain couples TRBV5-1 to TRBJ2-5, with 7 bases lining up with TRBD1. V trimming: 2 bases; J trimming: 2 bases; junction bases outside the gene matches: 3. CDR1 is SGHRS and CDR2 is YFSETQ in the germline V gene. The CDR3 has 14 residues. The CDR3 DNA is TGCGCCAGCAGCTTCGACAGGGCACAAGAGACCCAGTACTTC. Amino acids: CASSFDRAQETQYF.

This chain connects TRBV9 to TRBJ1-1; 7 bases are a match to TRBD1. The J segment lost 2 bases and the V segment lost 3 bases, leaving 10 bases of the junction unmatched. Germline-derived CDR1 and CDR2 are SGDLS and YYNGEE. This CDR3 comprises 16 residues. This CDR3 is CASSANRQGKNTEAFF. CDR3 nucleotide sequence: TGTGCCAGCAGCGCCAACCGACAGGGAAAAAACACTGAAGCTTTCTTT.

The chain uses TRBV28 and TRBJ2-1; 7 nucleotides agree with TRBD1. The CDR3 has 15 residues. Germline V gene data show CDR1 as MDHEN and CDR2 as SYDVKM. After removal of 7 bases from V and 4 bases from J, the junction contained 10 bases not matched to a gene. CDR3 residues: CASTTGETAYNEQFF. CDR3 nucleotide sequence: TGTGCCAGCACAACAGGGGAGACAGCTTACAATGAGCAGTTCTTC.

This clone was seen a single time. This chain uses TRBV5-1 with TRBJ2-1; 15 bases match TRBD2. V shed 4 bases, J shed 7 bases, and the junction held 3 bases outside the gene matches. Germline V lookup: CDR1 SGHRS, CDR2 YFSETQ. This CDR3 has 15 amino acids. CDR3 sequence: CASSIGTSGRNEQFF. As DNA, the CDR3 is TGCGCCAGCAGCATCGGGACTAGCGGGAGGAATGAGCAGTTCTTC. The full variable domain, with the rest looked up from reference TRBV5-1 and TRBJ2-1, is KAGVTQTPRYLIKTRGQQVTLSCSPISGHRSVSWYQQTPGQGLQFLFEYFSETQRNKGNFPGRFSGRQFSNSRSEMNVSTLELGDSALYLCASSIGTSGRNEQFFGPGTRLTVL.

CDR3: CASRAADTQYF. CDR3 bases: TGCGCCAGCAGGGCTGCAGATACGCAGTATTTT. V gene TRBV5-1 combines with J gene TRBJ2-3, with D unresolved. Germline V gene data show CDR1 as SGHRS and CDR2 as YFSETQ. The germline V and J ends were trimmed by 5 bases and 4 bases, with 5 bases remaining between them. The CDR3 is 11 residues long.

This clone was counted ten times or more. DNA for the CDR3: TGCGCCAGCAGCCAAAATGTGGGTTCCCAAGAGACCCAGTACTTC. Translation gives CASSQNVGSQETQYF. V and J are TRBV5-1 and TRBJ2-5; no definite D call. The CDR3 has 15 residues. Trimming took 4 bases from V and 1 from J, leaving 14 bases between them. Germline CDR1 is SGHRS and CDR2 is YFSETQ.

This clone was detected once. The rearrangement joins TRBV19 to TRBJ1-1; 11 positions match TRBD1. V was clipped by 6 bases and J by 3 bases; unmatched bases: 9. The CDR3 totals 16 residues. Germline-derived CDR1 and CDR2 are LNHDA and SQIVND (reference sequence). The CDR3 region is CASRFRTGGDDTEAFF. The CDR3 DNA reads TGTGCCAGTAGGTTCCGGACAGGGGGCGATGACACTGAAGCTTTCTTT.

The chain is built from TRBV7-2 and TRBJ2-1; D not certain. Between the trimmed V and J ends, which lost 3 bases and 6 bases, there was a span of 9 bases. The CDR3 runs to 13 residues. The germline V gene has CDR1 SGHTA and CDR2 FQGNSA. The CDR3 coding sequence is TGTGCCAGCAGCTTGTCTGGTTTCAATGAGCAGTTCTTC. Translation: CASSLSGFNEQFF.

This chain joins TRBV2 and TRBJ2-1, with unresolved D. This CDR3 comprises 16 residues. Germline lookup yields CDR1 SNHLY and CDR2 FYNNEI. V was cut by 6 bases and J by 2 bases, with 17 bases left in between. CDR3: CASRMERFPPYNEQFF. CDR3 coding DNA: TGTGCCAGCAGGATGGAGCGATTCCCACCCTACAATGAGCAGTTCTTC.

The rearrangement joins TRBV19 to TRBJ1-1; no clear D gene. CDR1 and CDR2 from the germline V gene are LNHDA and SQIVND (reference sequence). Trimming removed 5 bases from V and 8 bases from J, with 12 bases in between. The CDR3 totals 12 residues. CDR3 sequence: CASSELTDEAFF. The CDR3 region has the DNA TGTGCCAGTAGTGAACTGACGGACGAAGCTTTCTTT.

Points on this clone: Other DNA sequences within the sample encode an identical CDR3. The V gene is TRBV6-6, the J gene TRBJ2-5; the D is unclear. Trimming stripped 5 bases from V and 1 base from J, with 5 bases between. Looked up from germline, CDR1 is MNHNY and CDR2 is SVGAGI (reference sequence). The CDR3 is 12 residues long. CDR3 DNA: TGTGCCAGCAGTAGACCCCAAGAGACCCAGTACTTC. Translated, it gives CASSRPQETQYF.

In this sample, this clone turned up a few times. The gene calls are TRBV2 and TRBJ2-7; no definite D call. There are 13 residues in the CDR3. V was shortened by 7 bases and J by 3 bases, with 13 bases between the two germline ends. Germline-derived CDR1 and CDR2 are SNHLY and FYNNEI. The CDR3: CASKIGRFYEQYF. The CDR3 DNA follows: TGTGCCAGCAAGATAGGGCGTTTCTACGAGCAGTACTTC.

This clone was detected only once. The chain recombines TRBV20-1 with TRBJ2-3; a weak D match, TRBD1 (5 bases). The V gene's germline CDR1 is DFQATT and CDR2 SNEGSKA (reference sequence). CDR3 size: 11 residues. This chain's CDR3 is CTDTQGDTQYF. CDR3 nucleotide sequence: TGCACGGACACCCAAGGGGATACGCAGTATTTT.

The chain recombines TRBV10-3 with TRBJ2-5; 8 bases are a match to TRBD2. CDR1 is ENHRY, CDR2 SYGVKD, per germline. Trimming at V came to 0 bases and at J to 5 bases, leaving 5 bases not matched to a gene. The CDR3 runs 15 residues. DNA for the CDR3: TGTGCCATCAGTGAGTCGGGATTAGCGGGGGAGACCCAGTACTTC. The encoded protein is CAISESGLAGETQYF.

This rearrangement joins TRBV29-1 to TRBJ2-1; 12 bases agree with TRBD2. Per the germline V gene, CDR1 is SQVTM and CDR2 is ANQGSEA. This CDR3 has 15 amino acids. V lost 4 bases to trimming and J lost 5 bases; unmatched junction nucleotides: 6. For the CDR3, the DNA is TGCAGCGTTGTCCCTAGCGGGAGGGGGGACAATGAGCAGTTCTTC. This encodes CSVVPSGRGDNEQFF.

The chain uses TRBV30 and TRBJ2-7, with a possible D match to TRBD2 (6 bases). Germline V gene sequence: CDR1 GTSNPN, CDR2 SVGIG (reference sequence). V gave up 4 bases and J gave up 1 base, with 11 bases separating them. The CDR3 has 13 amino acids. CDR3 in amino acids: CAWTRRGSYEQYF. The DNA of the CDR3 is TGTGCCTGGACTAGGCGGGGATCCTACGAGCAGTACTTC.